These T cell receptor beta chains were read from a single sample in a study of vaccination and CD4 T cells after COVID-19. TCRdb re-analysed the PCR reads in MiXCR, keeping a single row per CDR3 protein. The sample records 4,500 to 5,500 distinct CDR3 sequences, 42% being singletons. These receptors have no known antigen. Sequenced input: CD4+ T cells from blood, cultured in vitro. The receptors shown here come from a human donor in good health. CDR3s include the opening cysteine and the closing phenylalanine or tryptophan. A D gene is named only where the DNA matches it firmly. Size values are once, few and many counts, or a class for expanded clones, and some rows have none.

TGTGCCAGCAGTGAATCTTGGGGAATTGGGAATTCACCCCTCCACTTT CASSESWGIGNSPLHF TRBJ1-6 . TRBV2 .
TGTGCCAGCCTTAAAGGGAGCTCTTACACCGGGGAGCTGTTTTTT CASLKGSSYTGELFF TRBJ2-2 . TRBV12-3/TRBV12-4 .
TGTGCCAGTAGGGGCGCCCGAAATAGCTCCTACGAGCAGTACTTC CASRGARNSSYEQYF TRBJ2-7 once TRBV19 .
TGTGCCAGCACCGTAGCGGGAACCTACGAGCAGTACTTC CASTVAGTYEQYF TRBJ2-7 few TRBV6-1 TRBD2
TGTGCCAGCAGTCTGGGGAGGAATTCACCCCTCCACTTT CASSLGRNSPLHF TRBJ1-6 . TRBV12-3/TRBV12-4 .
TGTGCCAGCAGTTCTGGGGACACCTATGGCTACACCTTC CASSSGDTYGYTF TRBJ1-2 . TRBV28 .
TGTGCCTGGAGATCCACCGGGCAGACGGGCAATCAGCCCCAGCATTTT CAWRSTGQTGNQPQHF TRBJ1-5 . TRBV30 .
TGCGCCAGCAGCTTGCTTACTAGCGGGGGTTATGAGACCCAGTACTTC CASSLLTSGGYETQYF TRBJ2-5 . TRBV5-1 TRBD2
TGTGCCAGCAGCCTTACAGGGGGCGACACCGGGGAGCTGTTTTTT CASSLTGGDTGELFF TRBJ2-2 . TRBV7-6 TRBD1
TGCGCCAGCAGTGAGGGACAGGGCTCCTACGAGCAGTACTTC CASSEGQGSYEQYF TRBJ2-7 . TRBV10-1 TRBD1